Below are 15 T cell receptor beta chains sequenced from a single sample in a study of beta chain features in type 1 diabetes. Reverse transcription of all isolated RNA meant that expressed TCRB transcripts were sequenced. Profiling relied on immunoSEQ multiplex PCR, and the TCRdb table lists in-frame clones only, not all of them. The table records 200,000 to 250,000 clones, around 9.9% of them present only once. Sequenced input: central memory CD4+ T cells from blood. These receptors were taken from a man aged 18 to 35 in good health.

Here the CDR3 DNA reads TGTGCCAGCAGCAGGGGAGACTATGGCTACACCTTC. Encoded protein: CASSRGDYGYTF. The V call is TRBV25-1, the J call TRBJ1-2; possibly TRBD1 for D (6 bases). Trimming removed 6 bases at V and 3 bases at J, with 8 bases between. Germline V gives CDR1 MGHDK, CDR2 SYGVNS. This CDR3 comprises 12 residues.

The chain recombines TRBV18 with TRBJ1-1, with D unresolved. Trimming shortened V by 2 bases and J by 3 bases, and 13 bases separated the two germline ends. This CDR3 spans 15 amino acids. Germline V CDR1 and CDR2: KGHSH, LQKENI. The CDR3 DNA follows: TGTGCCAGCTCACCAAGCCAGTTAACACACACTGAAGCTTTCTTT. Encoded protein: CASSPSQLTHTEAFF.

The J gene is TRBJ2-5, the V gene TRBV7-9; 10 bases are a match to TRBD1. CDR3 length equals 14 residues. V was pared by 7 bases and J by 5 bases, with 7 bases of the junction left unmatched. Germline V lookup: CDR1 SEHNR, CDR2 FQNEAQ (reference sequence). The CDR3 region has the DNA TGTGCCAGCACCTTGACAGGGGGCGTGGAGACCCAGTACTTC. Translation: CASTLTGGVETQYF.

V and J are TRBV11-2 and TRBJ2-4, with 7 bases matching TRBD2. V dropped 1 base and J dropped 5; count of bases not matched to a gene: 5. The CDR3 runs to 15 residues. Germline CDR1 is SGHAT and CDR2 is FQNNGV. This chain's CDR3 is CASSLAAGVQNIQYF. The CDR3 region has the DNA TGTGCCAGCAGCTTAGCGGCGGGAGTCCAAAACATTCAGTACTTC.

The chain employs TRBV2 and TRBJ2-3; the D gene could be TRBD1 or TRBD2 (5 bases each). Germline values: CDR1 SNHLY, CDR2 FYNNEI. The CDR3 spans 17 residues. Deletions cut 6 bases from V and 6 bases from J, with 25 bases between. The CDR3: CASSRGAGMYNRDTQYF. CDR3 DNA: TGTGCCAGCAGCCGGGGAGCAGGGATGTATAATAGGGATACGCAGTATTTT. The full variable domain, completed using reference TRBV2 and TRBJ2-3, is EPEVTQTPSHQVTQMGQEVILRCVPISNHLYFYWYRQILGQKVEFLVSFYNNEISEKSEIFDDQFSVERPDGSNFTLKIRSTKLEDSAMYFCASSRGAGMYNRDTQYFGPGTRLTVL.

The V call is TRBV7-2, the J call TRBJ2-5; TRBD2 matches 8 bases. This CDR3 spans 18 amino acids. Germline V gene sequence: CDR1 SGHTA, CDR2 FQGNSA. Trimming took 1 base from V and 5 from J; bases not matched to a gene: 15. The CDR3 reads CASSLVAAGGDREETQYF. The CDR3 bases are TGTGCCAGCAGCTTAGTGGCGGCGGGAGGCGACCGAGAGGAGACCCAGTACTTC.

This clone was recorded a few times. The V and J genes are TRBV5-4 and TRBJ2-3; TRBD2 agrees at 13 bases. CDR1 SGHNT and CDR2 YYREEE come from the germline V gene (reference sequence). The length of the CDR3 is 16 residues. The V segment lost 3 bases and the J segment 2 bases; nucleotides outside the gene matches: 3. This CDR3 is CASSSGLAGSTDTQYF. CDR3 sequence (DNA): TGTGCCAGCAGCTCGGGACTAGCGGGGTCCACAGATACGCAGTATTTT.

This clone showed up just a few times. The gene calls are TRBV29-1 and TRBJ2-5; D unclear. This CDR3 comprises 10 residues. Trimming pared 4 bases from V and 4 bases from J, leaving 4 bases between. In germline, CDR1 is SQVTM, CDR2 ANQGSEA. CDR3 sequence reads: CSVVGETQYF. CDR3 DNA: TGCAGCGTTGTCGGAGAGACCCAGTACTTC.

The chain carries TRBV13 and TRBJ2-1; D is undetermined. Germline lookup yields CDR1 PRHDT and CDR2 FYEKMQ (reference sequence). The CDR3 is made up of 14 amino acids. The ends were cut back, 1 base at V and 3 bases at J, with 7 bases in the middle. The CDR3 protein is CASSLERSYNEQFF. The CDR3 DNA reads as TGTGCCAGCAGCTTAGAACGGAGCTACAATGAGCAGTTCTTC.

This clone was observed at least ten times. V is TRBV2 and J is TRBJ2-7, with D unclear. Trimming removed 5 bases from V and 1 base from J, with 6 bases in between. The germline CDR1 and CDR2 sequences are SNHLY and FYNNEI. The CDR3 has 12 amino acids. This chain's CDR3 is CASSQLSYEQYF. The CDR3, as DNA: TGTGCCAGCAGTCAGCTGTCCTACGAGCAGTACTTC.

This clone was observed a few times. The chain links TRBV18 to TRBJ2-1; unclear D gene. The CDR3 extends over 15 amino acids. Germline assignment: CDR1 KGHSH and CDR2 LQKENI. V lost 1 base to trimming and J lost 2 bases, with 9 bases between them. CDR3: CASSPRVDAYNEQFF. The CDR3 bases are TGTGCCAGCTCACCACGCGTGGATGCCTACAATGAGCAGTTCTTC.

The chain joins TRBV2 to TRBJ2-1; 7 bases are a match to TRBD2. V dropped 5 bases and J dropped 0; count of bases not matched to a gene: 4. The germline V gene has CDR1 SNHLY and CDR2 FYNNEI. CDR3 length equals 15 residues. Here the CDR3 reads CASSPSGSSYNEQFF. In DNA form, the CDR3 reads TGTGCCAGCAGTCCTAGCGGTAGCTCCTACAATGAGCAGTTCTTC.

The chain recombines TRBV18 with TRBJ2-5; 14 bases agree with TRBD2. CDR3 length equals 16 residues. V dropped 3 bases and J dropped 5; count of bases not matched to a gene: 5. Germline lookup yields CDR1 KGHSH and CDR2 LQKENI. Here the CDR3 reads CASSPGLAGVAETQYF. DNA for the CDR3: TGTGCCAGCTCACCGGGACTAGCGGGAGTTGCTGAGACCCAGTACTTC.

The table lists this clone with a few counts. The CDR3 region has the DNA TGTGCCTGGAGTCCCCGGGGACAGCGGGGCGGAGATACGCAGTATTTT. Its protein is CAWSPRGQRGGDTQYF. The chain carries TRBV30 and TRBJ2-3; D could derive from TRBD1 or TRBD2 (7 bases each). CDR1 is GTSNPN, CDR2 SVGIG, per germline (reference sequence). The V gene lost 2 bases and the J gene lost 5 bases, with 20 bases spanning the gap. CDR3 length: 16 amino acids.

The chain recombines TRBV9 with TRBJ1-4; possibly TRBD1 for D (5 bases). Trimming cost V 2 bases and J 5 bases, with 13 bases left between them. The germline gives CDR1 SGDLS, CDR2 YYNGEE. The CDR3 has 15 amino acids. The CDR3 here is CASSVKQDGNEKLFF. DNA of the CDR3: TGTGCCAGCAGCGTGAAACAGGACGGGAATGAAAAACTGTTTTTT.